A selection of T cell receptor beta chains follows, all from one sample in a study of preoperative IRX-2 immunotherapy in early breast cancer. Measured with immunoSEQ multiplex PCR; TCRdb has only the in-frame clones, and not every one. The sample includes around 88,000 clones, roughly 89% of them seen just once. The sequenced sample was tumor tissue, obtained after IRX-2 immunotherapy. The receptors here all came from a human donor with breast cancer. Each CDR3 is given with its conserved first and last residue.

cdr3_aa	v_call	j_call
CASSATSGSDEQFF	TRBV6-8	TRBJ2-1
CASSLGSWYEQYF	TRBV7-8	TRBJ2-7
CASGTGSSSPLHF	TRBV6-8	TRBJ1-6
CASSIPGQAMNTEAFF	TRBV19	TRBJ1-1
CASSMRKAENQPQHF	TRBV19	TRBJ1-5
CAWSVTRAGNTEAFF	TRBV30	TRBJ1-1
CSVAGGDEKLFF	TRBV29-1	TRBJ1-4
CASPTLLGHDQPQHF	TRBV6-8	TRBJ1-5
CASSRGDRGYEQFF	TRBV28	TRBJ2-1
CASSLASGAGELFF	TRBV5-1	TRBJ2-2
CASSLRGANEQFF	TRBV19	TRBJ2-1
CASSIPRYGYTF	TRBV19	TRBJ1-2
CASSPRGSSTDTQYF	TRBV18	TRBJ2-3
CTSTSSGRAETQYF	TRBV19	TRBJ2-5
CASSLTGGPTLSTDTQYF	TRBV6-8	TRBJ2-3
CASSIAASTDTQYF	TRBV19	TRBJ2-3
CASSPGGYYGYTF	TRBV6-8	TRBJ1-2
CASSPLRSHEQYF	TRBV7-1	TRBJ2-7
CAISGPPRVTEAFF	TRBV6-8	TRBJ1-1
CAISSGRGMDTGELFF	TRBV6-8	TRBJ2-2
CASTPGTVNYGYTF	TRBV5-1	TRBJ1-2
CALGETYQPQHF	TRBV28	TRBJ1-5
CASSLGGQNYGYTF	TRBV28	TRBJ1-2
CASSLALAGGADTQYF	TRBV5-1	TRBJ2-3
CASSLAGASGANVLTF	TRBV5-1	TRBJ2-6
CASSSGGVLSYEQYF	TRBV11-3	TRBJ2-7